A selection of T cell receptor beta chains follows, all from one sample in a study of blood T cell repertoires in COVID-19. Measured with immunoSEQ multiplex PCR; TCRdb has only the in-frame clones, and not every one. The data show fewer than 200,000 clones, approximately 80% seen once. The sequencing sample was made of PBMCs or T cells enriched from blood (not recorded which). These receptors came from a man aged 50 to 60 who had recovered from COVID-19. The CDR3 runs from the conserved cysteine through the conserved F or W. D genes are given only for firm matches. Clone size is not always given. Where it is, it says once, few, many or a class for expanded clones.

V gene	D gene	J gene	clone size	CDR3 protein	CDR3 DNA
TRBV9	TRBD1	TRBJ1-1	.	CASSPRQGASTEAFF	TGTGCCAGCAGCCCGCGACAGGGGGCATCGACTGAAGCTTTCTTT
TRBV27	TRBD1	TRBJ1-2	few	CASSLNRGNTGYTF	TGTGCCAGCAGTTTAAACAGGGGGAATACTGGCTACACCTTC
TRBV19	TRBD1	TRBJ1-2	.	CASSTQGDLGYGYTF	TGTGCCAGTAGTACCCAGGGGGACCTGGGCTATGGCTACACCTTC
TRBV19	TRBD1	TRBJ1-1	once	CASKEDRVPSGNTEAFF	TGTGCCAGTAAGGAGGACAGGGTCCCCTCCGGGAACACTGAAGCTTTCTTT
TRBV27	TRBD2	TRBJ2-3	once	CASSLTAGGRTDTQYF	TGTGCCAGCAGTTTAACGGCGGGGGGCCGCACAGATACGCAGTATTTT
TRBV29-1	.	TRBJ2-5	.	CSVGTGGHRAGETQYF	TGCAGCGTTGGGACCGGCGGACACCGGGCAGGAGAGACCCAGTACTTC
TRBV12-3/TRBV12-4	.	TRBJ1-2	.	CASSWSSYGYTF	TGTGCCAGCAGTTGGAGCTCCTATGGCTACACCTTC
TRBV10-3	TRBD1	TRBJ1-1	.	CAISEVNRGGTEAFF	TGTGCCATCAGTGAGGTTAACAGGGGTGGCACTGAAGCTTTCTTT
TRBV3-1/TRBV3-2	.	TRBJ2-7	.	CASSSGIYREQYF	TGTGCCAGCAGTTCCGGGATATACCGCGAGCAGTACTTC
TRBV10-2	.	TRBJ1-1	.	CASRSGSLSDVNTEAFF	TGCGCCAGCAGGTCGGGATCGCTTAGTGACGTGAACACTGAAGCTTTCTTT
TRBV11-3	.	TRBJ2-2	.	CASSSRGTGELFF	TGTGCCAGCAGCTCTAGAGGCACCGGGGAGCTGTTTTTT
TRBV10-2	TRBD1	TRBJ1-2	.	CASSSGQIYTF	TGCGCCAGCAGCTCGGGACAGATCTACACCTTC
TRBV4-2	.	TRBJ1-5	few	CASSQERDSNQPQHF	TGTGCCAGCAGCCAAGAAAGAGATAGCAATCAGCCCCAGCATTTT
TRBV28	.	TRBJ1-5	few	CASSLWSQPQHF	TGTGCCAGCAGTTTGTGGAGCCAGCCCCAGCATTTT
TRBV25-1	.	TRBJ1-1	.	CASSAGEAFF	TGTGCCAGCAGTGCGGGGGAAGCTTTCTTT
TRBV11-3	TRBD1	TRBJ1-5	.	CASSRDRDFSNQPQHF	TGTGCCAGCAGCCGCGACAGGGATTTTAGCAATCAGCCCCAGCATTTT
TRBV14	.	TRBJ1-5	.	CASSQGHDAPQHF	TGTGCCAGCAGCCAAGGACACGACGCGCCCCAGCATTTT
TRBV7-8	.	TRBJ1-4	.	CASSPRSGELFF	TGTGCCAGCAGCCCGCGATCAGGCGAACTGTTTTTT
TRBV5-1	.	TRBJ2-7	once	CASSLDGGSYEQYF	TGCGCCAGCAGCTTGGACGGGGGTTCCTACGAGCAGTACTTC
TRBV11-3	.	TRBJ2-1	.	CASSFREYNEQFF	TGTGCCAGCAGCTTTAGGGAGTACAATGAGCAGTTCTTC